This T cell receptor beta chain stems from a study of blood T cell repertoires in COVID-19. For the study at large: COVID-19 samples, acute and convalescent, were from the United States, Italy and Spain.

Per the study methods: Estimation of nucleated cell counts was performed using reference gene primer amplification. Sequencing was performed with immunoSEQ multiplex PCR; in TCRdb, only in-frame clones are kept and a portion is missing. Clone size and V and J calls were adopted from that table, with D and trimming inferred from the DNA. The data show around 110,000 clones, about 88% seen once. In germline, CDR1 is MNHEY, CDR2 SVGAGI. There are 14 residues in the CDR3. V shed 10 bases and J shed 6 bases, with 19 bases lying between them. The sequence was collected from a man aged 40-49 years with acute or convalescent COVID-19. The gene calls are TRBV6-5 and TRBJ1-5; D remains ambiguous. The specimen sequenced was peripheral blood. CDR3 sequence reads: CAIRLGGGSQPQHF. CDR3 bases: TGTGCCATTCGTCTCGGCGGCGGGAGTCAGCCCCAGCATTTT.